A single sample is the source of the 31 T cell receptor beta chains below, sequenced in a study of response to subunit inactivated influenza vaccine. TCRdb independently ran MiXCR on the RT-PCR reads; one entry per CDR3 protein. Seen here are some 600,000 distinct CDR3 sequences, about 14% observed once, and the top ten hold 6% to 9.5%. Specimen: PBMCs from blood, collected less than 15 days before vaccination. These TCRs come from a man between 45 and 60 years old who received an inactivated influenza vaccine.

This clonotype was recorded many times. This rearrangement joins TRBV5-6 to TRBJ2-7; D uncertain. There are 16 residues in the CDR3. Germline assignment: CDR1 SGHDT and CDR2 YYEEEE. V was trimmed by 3 bases and J by 0 bases, leaving 16 bases between them. Written as DNA, the CDR3 is TGTGCCAGCAGCTCCACATTTCATAGAAGCTCCTACGAGCAGTACTTC. Its translation: CASSSTFHRSSYEQYF.

This clonotype was counted a few times. The CDR3 DNA reads TGTGCCAGCAGCGTAGGCTCAGGCGACTACGAGCAGTACTTC. Protein product: CASSVGSGDYEQYF. The rearrangement joins TRBV9 to TRBJ2-7, with unresolved D. Trimming removed 0 bases at V and 3 bases at J, with 10 bases between. This CDR3 is 14 amino acids long. Per the germline V gene, CDR1 is SGDLS and CDR2 is YYNGEE.

The chain is built from TRBV12-3 or TRBV12-4 and TRBJ2-1; D is uncertain. The CDR3 runs 15 residues. Deletions cut 5 bases from V and 1 base from J, with 12 bases between. The CDR3 sequence is CASSRQQGSYNEQFF. CDR3 nucleotide sequence: TGTGCCAGCAGTCGACAACAAGGGTCCTACAATGAGCAGTTCTTC.

This clonotype was recorded many times. The chain has TRBV5-1 and TRBJ2-1; D possibly corresponds to TRBD1 (6 bases). There are 13 residues in the CDR3. From germline, CDR1 is SGHRS and CDR2 YFSETQ. V was cut by 0 bases and J by 8 bases, with 9 bases left in between. In DNA form, the CDR3 reads TGCGCCAGCAGCTTGGGTACAGGGTATGAGCAGTTCTTC. Protein: CASSLGTGYEQFF. The full variable domain, in which reference TRBV5-1 and TRBJ2-1 provide the parts outside the CDR3, is KAGVTQTPRYLIKTRGQQVTLSCSPISGHRSVSWYQQTPGQGLQFLFEYFSETQRNKGNFPGRFSGRQFSNSRSEMNVSTLELGDSALYLCASSLGTGYEQFFGPGTRLTVL.

The table lists this clonotype with a few counts. This chain connects TRBV5-1 to TRBJ2-7; no definite D call. Trimming removed 1 base from V and 5 bases from J, with 13 bases in between. The length of the CDR3 is 14 residues. CDR1 and CDR2 (germline): SGHRS, YFSETQ. CDR3 protein: CASSLFSQRHEQYF. CDR3 DNA sequence: TGCGCCAGCAGCTTGTTTTCACAAAGGCACGAGCAGTACTTC. The full variable domain, with the rest looked up from reference TRBV5-1 and TRBJ2-7, is KAGVTQTPRYLIKTRGQQVTLSCSPISGHRSVSWYQQTPGQGLQFLFEYFSETQRNKGNFPGRFSGRQFSNSRSEMNVSTLELGDSALYLCASSLFSQRHEQYFGPGTRLTVT.

In this sample, this clonotype turned up many times. This chain connects TRBV5-1 to TRBJ2-1; D gene uncertain. The CDR3 is 13 residues long. Between the trimmed V and J ends, which lost 4 bases and 4 bases, there was a span of 9 bases. Germline CDR1 is SGHRS and CDR2 is YFSETQ. The CDR3 here is CASSLDTYNEQFF. The CDR3 nucleotides read TGCGCCAGCAGCCTAGACACTTACAATGAGCAGTTCTTC.

This clonotype was counted a few times. The V call is TRBV7-3, the J call TRBJ2-1; 7 bases are a match to TRBD1. The V gene's germline CDR1 is SGHTA and CDR2 FQGTGA. The CDR3 is 15 residues long. V lost 3 bases and J lost 4; bases outside the gene matches: 6. CDR3 loop: CASSLDRRMYNEQFF. CDR3 sequence (DNA): TGTGCCAGCAGCTTGGACAGGCGGATGTACAATGAGCAGTTCTTC.

This chain joins TRBV4-2 and TRBJ1-1; 7 nucleotides match TRBD1. V was pared by 4 bases and J by 4 bases, with 6 bases of the junction left unmatched. The CDR3 loop spans 14 amino acids. CDR1 is LGHNA, CDR2 YNFKEQ, per germline. The DNA for the CDR3 is TGTGCCAGCAGCCGACAGGGACTGTCCACTGAAGCTTTCTTT. Its translation is CASSRQGLSTEAFF.

This clonotype was observed a handful of times. CDR3: CASSFLSSYRSYNEQFF. CDR3 in DNA: TGTGCCAGCAGCTTTCTTTCTAGCTACCGGTCCTACAATGAGCAGTTCTTC. The V call is TRBV5-6, the J call TRBJ2-1; D might be TRBD2 (5 bases). Trimming left V 2 bases short and J 1 base short, with 16 bases between. This CDR3 comprises 17 residues. CDR1 and CDR2 from the germline V gene are SGHDT and YYEEEE.

This clonotype was recorded many times. This chain connects TRBV10-2 to TRBJ2-1; either TRBD1 or TRBD2 may fit D (5 bases each). There are 13 residues in the CDR3. V was cut by 7 bases and J by 5 bases, with 12 bases left in between. Germline CDR1 WSHSY, CDR2 SAAADI. This CDR3 is CASTPGPNNEQFF. CDR3 coding DNA: TGCGCCAGCACTCCGGGGCCGAACAATGAGCAGTTCTTC.

In DNA form, the CDR3 reads TGTGCCAGCAGCTTAACGGGAGCGGGGGGGCGAGATACGCAGTATTTT. Amino acids: CASSLTGAGGRDTQYF. The chain uses TRBV7-2 and TRBJ2-3; 10 bases map to TRBD2. V shed 2 bases and J 5 bases; nucleotides not matched to a gene: 7. This CDR3 has 16 residues. Germline V gene data show CDR1 as SGHTA and CDR2 as FQGNSA.

This clonotype was seen repeatedly, ten times or more. The genes are TRBV5-1 and TRBJ2-1, with 8 positions matching TRBD2. Trimming at V came to 0 bases and at J to 15 bases, leaving 11 bases not matched to a gene. Germline V gene sequence: CDR1 SGHRS, CDR2 YFSETQ. The CDR3 length is 14 residues. The CDR3 here is CASSLALSRSGGFF. CDR3 in DNA: TGCGCCAGCAGCTTGGCCCTGAGTAGGAGCGGGGGGTTCTTC.

This clonotype has only a few counts. The chain links TRBV10-3 to TRBJ2-2, with D unresolved. CDR3 length equals 14 residues. Germline V lookup: CDR1 ENHRY, CDR2 SYGVKD. V gave up 4 bases and J gave up 1 base, with 7 bases separating them. For the CDR3, the DNA is TGTGCCATCAGTGTAGGTGTGAACACCGGGGAGCTGTTTTTT. Encoded protein: CAISVGVNTGELFF.

This clonotype was recorded at least ten times. The gene calls are TRBV29-1 and TRBJ2-1, with 8 bases fitting TRBD1. After removal of 0 bases from V and 4 bases from J, the junction contained 2 bases not matched to a gene. The CDR3 is made up of 14 amino acids. Germline V gene data show CDR1 as SQVTM and CDR2 as ANQGSEA. CDR3 region: CSVEEDRGYNEQFF. In nucleotides, the CDR3 is TGCAGCGTTGAAGAAGACAGGGGATACAATGAGCAGTTCTTC.

This clonotype was counted only a few times. The rearrangement links TRBV28 to TRBJ2-2; D call uncertain. The V gene's germline CDR1 is MDHEN and CDR2 SYDVKM. The CDR3 spans 13 residues. The V end lost 8 bases, the J end lost 2 bases, and 9 bases lay between the germline ends. The CDR3 nucleotides read TGTGCCAGCCCGGATCGAAACACCGGGGAGCTGTTTTTT. Amino acid sequence: CASPDRNTGELFF.

V is TRBV7-2 and J is TRBJ1-4; 7 bases line up with TRBD1. The germline gives CDR1 SGHTA, CDR2 FQGNSA. The CDR3 is 15 residues long. The trim removed 5 bases at V and 5 bases at J, leaving 8 bases unmatched. CDR3 DNA: TGTGCCAGCAGCCCAGGGGGTCGGATAAATGAAAAACTGTTTTTT. The encoded protein is CASSPGGRINEKLFF.

The sample holds a few counts of this clonotype. The rearrangement links TRBV7-2 to TRBJ2-7, with 8 bases that match TRBD1. Germline V gene sequence: CDR1 SGHTA, CDR2 FQGNSA. The CDR3 loop spans 14 amino acids. V lost 5 bases, J lost 2 bases, and 5 bases stayed unmatched. The CDR3 DNA reads as TGTGCCAGCAGCAAGGGACAGGCGACCTACGAGCAGTACTTC. Encoded protein: CASSKGQATYEQYF.

At least ten counts were recorded for this clonotype. The J gene is TRBJ1-5, the V gene TRBV20-1, with a tentative D call TRBD1 (5 bases). The CDR3 loop spans 12 amino acids. Germline CDR1 and CDR2: DFQATT and SNEGSKA (reference sequence). Trimming took 5 bases from V and 3 from J, leaving 8 bases between them. This CDR3 reads CSAQGSNQPQHF. In nucleotides, the CDR3 is TGCAGTGCTCAGGGTTCCAATCAGCCCCAGCATTTT.

Only a few counts were recorded for this clonotype. The chain employs TRBV29-1 and TRBJ2-7, with 9 bases identical to TRBD1. The germline CDR1 and CDR2 sequences are SQVTM and ANQGSEA. V dropped 7 bases and J dropped 7; count of bases not matched to a gene: 8. The CDR3 extends over 12 amino acids. DNA of the CDR3: TGCAGCGCGTTCACAGGGGGCGAAGAGCAGTACTTC. The encoded protein is CSAFTGGEEQYF.

The chain recombines TRBV9 with TRBJ2-3; 8 bases are a match to TRBD1. Germline CDR1 reads SGDLS; CDR2 reads YYNGEE. V was pared by 3 bases and J by 1 base, with 16 bases of the junction left unmatched. The length of the CDR3 is 19 residues. CDR3 nucleotide sequence: TGTGCCAGCAGCGCGACAGGGGCGCCAGGTAGTACCCGCACAGATACGCAGTATTTT. It translates to CASSATGAPGSTRTDTQYF.

This clonotype was seen more than once but under ten times. This rearrangement joins TRBV12-3 or TRBV12-4 to TRBJ1-2; a possible D gene is TRBD1 (5 bases). Trimming took 6 bases from V and 8 from J, leaving 16 bases between them. The CDR3 consists of 13 residues. The CDR3 region is CASSPRGRDGYTF. The CDR3 DNA sequence: TGTGCCAGCAGCCCCCGGGGTAGGGACGGCTACACCTTC.

CDR3 DNA: TGTGCCAGCAGCGGCCGGAGCTACCCACCCCTCCACTTT. The encoded protein is CASSGRSYPPLHF. The chain links TRBV7-2 to TRBJ1-6; D not certain. The CDR3 runs to 13 residues. V lost 5 bases and J lost 11, with 13 bases in between. CDR1 SGHTA and CDR2 FQGNSA come from the germline V gene.

J is TRBJ2-7 and V is TRBV20-1; 7 bases fit TRBD1. V was pared by 3 bases and J by 0 bases, with 8 bases of the junction left unmatched. The CDR3 totals 15 residues. Looked up from germline, CDR1 is DFQATT and CDR2 is SNEGSKA (reference sequence). The DNA of the CDR3 is TGCAGTGCTAGTGGGGCTACAGGGGACTCCTACGAGCAGTACTTC. Amino acid sequence: CSASGATGDSYEQYF.

For this clonotype: The DNA is omitted, as the CDR3 cannot be located on it reliably, and the CDR3 follows TCRdb's listing. CDR3 protein: CASSQSNRITPGSCFF. The chain uses TRBV23-1 and TRBJ2-2; TRBD1 reflects the table's D call only, with no check against the DNA. TRBV23-1 is known as an ORF, though its function is uncertain. Including both end residues, the CDR3 is 16 amino acids long.

The sample holds a few counts of this clonotype. V gene TRBV5-4 combines with J gene TRBJ2-5, with 8 bases that match TRBD1. The CDR3 is 15 residues long. V gave up 4 bases and J gave up 5 bases; unmatched junction bases: 10. Germline lookup yields CDR1 SGHNT and CDR2 YYREEE (reference sequence). The CDR3 DNA follows: TGTGCCAGCAGCAAACCACAGGGGGGATACGAGACCCAGTACTTC. Translating gives CASSKPQGGYETQYF.

This clonotype has just a few counts. This chain links TRBV20-1 with TRBJ2-2; 8 bases agree with TRBD2. V gave up 2 bases and J gave up 4 bases; unmatched junction bases: 0. Germline CDR1 DFQATT, CDR2 SNEGSKA (reference sequence). CDR3 length: 13 amino acids. Here the CDR3 reads CSARRGGTGELFF. In nucleotides, the CDR3 is TGCAGTGCTAGACGGGGGGGCACCGGGGAGCTGTTTTTT.

V and J are TRBV10-1 and TRBJ2-4; 8 bases match TRBD2. The CDR3 covers 14 residues. V shed 6 bases and J 1 base; nucleotides not matched to a gene: 2. CDR1 and CDR2 (germline): WNHNN, SYGVQD (reference sequence). CDR3 loop: CASRAGEAKNIQYF. The CDR3 nucleotides read TGCGCCAGCAGAGCGGGGGAGGCCAAAAACATTCAGTACTTC.

This clonotype came up a few times. The V gene is TRBV7-8, the J gene TRBJ2-7; 7 bases align to TRBD1. Per germline, CDR1 SGHVS and CDR2 FQNEAQ. The CDR3 is 16 residues long. The V and J ends lost 0 bases and 3 bases, in that order; junction bases with no gene match: 8. The CDR3 DNA sequence: TGTGCCAGCAGCTTAGCCACCGGGACAGACTTCTACGAGCAGTACTTC. Translation gives CASSLATGTDFYEQYF.

The chain recombines TRBV5-1 with TRBJ2-1; TRBD2 matches 10 bases. This CDR3 has 15 amino acids. V lost 2 bases, J lost 2 bases, and 1 base stayed unmatched. Germline CDR1 and CDR2: SGHRS and YFSETQ. The DNA for the CDR3 is TGCGCCAGCAGCTTTCTAGCGGGGGCCTACAATGAGCAGTTCTTC. Its protein product is CASSFLAGAYNEQFF.

There are a few counts of this clonotype. V is TRBV24-1 and J is TRBJ1-5, with 7 bases lining up with TRBD1. Germline CDR1 reads KGHDR; CDR2 reads SFDVKD. Unmatched junction bases numbered 5, after V lost 10 bases and J lost 9 bases. This CDR3 spans 11 amino acids. CDR3 in amino acids: CATGQSWPQHF. CDR3 coding DNA: TGTGCCACGGGACAGTCGTGGCCCCAGCATTTT.

As for this clonotype: A much larger clonotype is one base distant, so this may be a read error. J is TRBJ2-4 and V is TRBV20-1; 8 nucleotides align to TRBD2. Germline V gives CDR1 DFQATT, CDR2 SNEGSKA (reference sequence). V lost 6 bases to trimming and J lost 3 bases; unmatched junction nucleotides: 10. The CDR3 totals 15 residues. CDR3 nucleotide sequence: TGCAGTGCCGTACCGGGAGGGCTTGGCAAAAACATTCAGTACTTC. It is translated as CSAVPGGLGKNIQYF.